A single sample is the source of the 19 T cell receptor beta chains below, sequenced in a study of blood T cells in healthy people across ages. Primers used in a second PCR of roughly 6 to 12 cycles were a sample-barcoded 5' primer and a J-beta primer mix. MiXCR, applied by TCRdb to the 5' RACE reads, yields one record per CDR3 protein. The repertoire includes over 600,000 distinct CDR3 sequences, 46% of them detected once, and 15% to 20% sits in the top ten. Sequenced: blood. These receptors were obtained from a man older than 75 in good health.

As concerns this clonotype: A much larger clone sits a single nucleotide away, making a read error possible. V and J are TRBV7-2 and TRBJ2-1; tentative D call: TRBD1 (5 bases). V was clipped by 1 base and J by 3 bases, with 13 bases between them. CDR1 is SGHTA and CDR2 is FQGNSA in the germline V gene. The CDR3 extends over 16 amino acids. CDR3 nucleotide sequence: TGTGCCAGCAGCTTAGAGCGACAGTGGGACTACAATGAGCAGTTCTTC. Protein sequence: CASSLERQWDYNEQFF.

The chain recombines TRBV7-9 with TRBJ1-2; 8 bases agree with TRBD1. V gave up 3 bases and J gave up 4 bases; unmatched junction bases: 10. Germline V gene data show CDR1 as SEHNR and CDR2 as FQNEAQ (reference sequence). The CDR3 loop spans 16 amino acids. The DNA for the CDR3 is TGTGCCAGCAGCTTCGCCTCGGACAGGGCCATCTATGGCTACACCTTC. The encoded protein is CASSFASDRAIYGYTF.

The chain is built from TRBV5-1 and TRBJ2-7; TRBD1 might be the D (6 bases). V was pared by 0 bases and J by 3 bases, with 10 bases between. The germline gives CDR1 SGHRS, CDR2 YFSETQ. This CDR3 spans 14 amino acids. The CDR3 bases are TGCGCCAGCAGCTTGGACAGGGATGTCTACGAGCAGTACTTC. It yields the protein CASSLDRDVYEQYF.

The chain recombines TRBV7-3 with TRBJ2-1; D is ambiguous. Germline V gene lookup returns CDR1 SGHTA and CDR2 FQGTGA. V dropped 2 bases and J dropped 7 bases, with 15 bases sitting between them. This CDR3 is 15 amino acids long. CDR3 in DNA: TGTGCCAGCAGCTTAGGTGTTGGGGTCGGGAATGAGCAGTTCTTC. This sequence encodes CASSLGVGVGNEQFF.

V is TRBV18 and J is TRBJ2-1; 8 positions agree with TRBD2. The CDR3 is 17 amino acids. The germline V gene has CDR1 KGHSH and CDR2 LQKENI. The ends lost 0 bases at V and 2 bases at J; junction bases unmatched: 6. The CDR3 region is CASSPPSSGSPYNEQFF. For the CDR3, the DNA is TGTGCCAGCTCACCACCGTCCAGCGGGAGCCCCTACAATGAGCAGTTCTTC.

The gene calls are TRBV7-2 and TRBJ2-1; D is unclear. CDR1 is SGHTA and CDR2 is FQGNSA in the germline V gene. V shed 2 bases and J shed 0 bases, with 11 bases lying between them. CDR3 length: 16 amino acids. This chain's CDR3 is CASSLTAASSYNEQFF. CDR3 nucleotide sequence: TGTGCCAGCAGCTTAACGGCGGCTAGCTCCTACAATGAGCAGTTCTTC.

This clonotype was recorded at least ten times. The genes are TRBV20-1 and TRBJ1-5, with D perhaps matching TRBD1 (6 bases). Germline V gene data show CDR1 as DFQATT and CDR2 as SNEGSKA (reference sequence). This CDR3 region has 12 residues. Trimming removed 5 bases at V and 1 base at J, with 6 bases between. The CDR3 here is CSAGQSNQPQHF. The CDR3 nucleotides read TGCAGTGCTGGACAGAGCAATCAGCCCCAGCATTTT.

This clonotype was seen more than once but under ten times. V is TRBV5-1 and J is TRBJ2-1; TRBD2 matches at 7 bases. The J segment lost 4 bases and the V segment lost 7 bases, leaving 5 bases of the junction unmatched. This CDR3 region has 13 residues. From germline, CDR1 is SGHRS and CDR2 YFSETQ. CDR3 in amino acids: CASREREYNEQFF. The CDR3 DNA reads as TGCGCCAGCCGGGAGCGGGAATACAATGAGCAGTTCTTC. The variable domain in full, with the rest retrieved from reference TRBV5-1 and TRBJ2-1, is KAGVTQTPRYLIKTRGQQVTLSCSPISGHRSVSWYQQTPGQGLQFLFEYFSETQRNKGNFPGRFSGRQFSNSRSEMNVSTLELGDSALYLCASREREYNEQFFGPGTRLTVL.

This sequence joins TRBV10-3 and TRBJ2-6; D call uncertain. Deletions cut 5 bases from V and 0 bases from J, with 8 bases between. The CDR3 length is 15 residues. Germline V lookup: CDR1 ENHRY, CDR2 SYGVKD. The CDR3 is CAISRLSSGANVLTF. CDR3 coding DNA: TGTGCCATCAGTAGACTGAGCTCTGGGGCCAACGTCCTGACTTTC.

This rearrangement joins TRBV7-9 to TRBJ1-1; D is unresolved. The length of the CDR3 is 13 residues. V gave up 10 bases and J gave up 4 bases, with 16 bases separating them. Germline V CDR1 and CDR2: SEHNR, FQNEAQ (reference sequence). Written as DNA, the CDR3 is TGTGCCACCGCTCCGCAAGGAGGCACTGAAGCTTTCTTT. This gives the protein CATAPQGGTEAFF.

This clonotype was seen a few times. The chain links TRBV24-1 to TRBJ2-1; 11 positions match TRBD2. The trim removed 4 bases at V and 8 bases at J, leaving 9 bases unmatched. Looked up from germline, CDR1 is KGHDR and CDR2 is SFDVKD. The CDR3 has 16 amino acids. The CDR3 here is CATSEGSGRAWDEQFF. The CDR3 DNA sequence: TGTGCCACCAGTGAAGGTAGCGGGAGGGCCTGGGATGAGCAGTTCTTC.

J is TRBJ2-1 and V is TRBV11-2; D possibly uses TRBD1 or TRBD2 (5 bases each). The CDR3 loop spans 13 amino acids. Trimming removed 5 bases from V and 7 bases from J, with 12 bases in between. Germline CDR1 SGHAT, CDR2 FQNNGV. The CDR3 DNA reads TGTGCCAGCAGCCCCGGGACGGAGAATGAGCAGTTCTTC. Its translation: CASSPGTENEQFF. Together with reference TRBV11-2 and TRBJ2-1, the CDR3 gives the full variable domain: EAGVAQSPRYKIIEKRQSVAFWCNPISGHATLYWYQQILGQGPKLLIQFQNNGVVDDSQLPKDRFSAERLKGVDSTLKIQPAKLEDSAVYLCASSPGTENEQFFGPGTRLTVL.

The chain combines TRBV5-6 with TRBJ2-1; no clear D. The last part of the DNA fits TRBJ2-7 better; the J call may be wrong. The germline CDR1 and CDR2 sequences are SGHDT and YYEEEE. The CDR3 loop spans 16 amino acids. The CDR3 spells CASSLYLTASYNEQYF. In DNA form, the CDR3 reads TGTGCCAGCAGCTTGTACCTCACCGCCTCCTACAATGAGCAGTACTTC.

This clonotype has only a few counts. The chain has TRBV10-3 and TRBJ2-3; 10 positions agree with TRBD2. Trimming took 11 bases from V and 6 from J; bases not matched to a gene: 11. In germline, CDR1 is ENHRY, CDR2 SYGVKD. CDR3 length: 14 residues. The CDR3 DNA follows: TGTGCCTCGGGAACTAGCGGGGAGGGGGATACGCAGTATTTT. Residues: CASGTSGEGDTQYF.

The chain joins TRBV20-1 to TRBJ2-3; D is possibly TRBD1 (5 bases). Germline assignment: CDR1 DFQATT and CDR2 SNEGSKA (reference sequence). The CDR3 totals 15 residues. V lost 1 base to trimming and J lost 1 base, with 12 bases between them. CDR3 nucleotide sequence: TGCAGTGCTAGAGGATGGACAATAGGCACAGATACGCAGTATTTT. It encodes CSARGWTIGTDTQYF.

The chain employs TRBV6-4 and TRBJ2-7; TRBD2 is a possible D gene (5 bases). CDR1 is MRHNA and CDR2 is SNTAGT in the germline V gene. V was cut by 4 bases and J by 7 bases, with 14 bases left in between. This CDR3 is built from 13 residues. CDR3 sequence reads: CASSGASHNEQYF. For the CDR3, the DNA is TGTGCCAGCAGTGGGGCTAGCCACAATGAGCAGTACTTC.

The chain uses TRBV10-2 and TRBJ1-1; 7 bases are a match to TRBD1. Germline V gives CDR1 WSHSY, CDR2 SAAADI. The CDR3 contains 14 residues. The V and J ends lost 8 bases and 7 bases, in that order; junction bases with no gene match: 13. The CDR3 protein is CASSMTGQGGEAFF. In nucleotides, the CDR3 is TGCGCCAGCTCAATGACAGGGCAGGGGGGTGAAGCTTTCTTT.

There are a few counts of this clonotype. The chain combines TRBV7-2 with TRBJ1-5; TRBD1 aligns across 7 bases. The V segment lost 5 bases and the J segment 4 bases; nucleotides outside the gene matches: 5. The CDR3 consists of 14 residues. From germline, CDR1 is SGHTA and CDR2 FQGNSA. The DNA for the CDR3 is TGTGCCAGCAGCCACTTGACAGGGAATCAGCCCCAGCATTTT. Protein product: CASSHLTGNQPQHF.

This clonotype has only a few counts. In nucleotides, the CDR3 is TGTGCCAGCAGCCCCCGGGGTGGGACAGCGTACCAAGAGACCCAGTACTTC. The encoded protein is CASSPRGGTAYQETQYF. The V gene is TRBV7-6, the J gene TRBJ2-5, with 7 bases identical to TRBD1. The CDR3 consists of 17 residues. J lost 0 bases, V lost 5 bases, and 12 bases had no gene match. Germline CDR1 is SGHVS and CDR2 is FNYEAQ.